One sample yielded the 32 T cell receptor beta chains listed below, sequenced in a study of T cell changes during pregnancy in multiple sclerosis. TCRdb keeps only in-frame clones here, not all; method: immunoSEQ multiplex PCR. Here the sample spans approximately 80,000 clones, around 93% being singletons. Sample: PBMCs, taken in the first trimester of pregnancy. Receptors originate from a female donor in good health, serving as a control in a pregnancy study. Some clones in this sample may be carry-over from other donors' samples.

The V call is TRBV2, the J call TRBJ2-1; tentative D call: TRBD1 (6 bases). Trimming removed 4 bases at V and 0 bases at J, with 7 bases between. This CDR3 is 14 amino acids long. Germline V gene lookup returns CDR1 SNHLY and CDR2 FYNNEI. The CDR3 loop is CASSAGASYNEQFF. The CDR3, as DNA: TGTGCCAGCAGTGCAGGGGCCTCCTACAATGAGCAGTTCTTC. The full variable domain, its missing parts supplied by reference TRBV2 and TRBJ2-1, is EPEVTQTPSHQVTQMGQEVILRCVPISNHLYFYWYRQILGQKVEFLVSFYNNEISEKSEIFDDQFSVERPDGSNFTLKIRSTKLEDSAMYFCASSAGASYNEQFFGPGTRLTVL.

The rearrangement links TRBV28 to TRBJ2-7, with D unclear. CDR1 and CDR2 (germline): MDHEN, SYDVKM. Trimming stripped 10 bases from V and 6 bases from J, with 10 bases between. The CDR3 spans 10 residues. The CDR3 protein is CATSRGEQYF. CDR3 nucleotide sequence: TGTGCCACCTCCCGCGGCGAGCAGTACTTC.

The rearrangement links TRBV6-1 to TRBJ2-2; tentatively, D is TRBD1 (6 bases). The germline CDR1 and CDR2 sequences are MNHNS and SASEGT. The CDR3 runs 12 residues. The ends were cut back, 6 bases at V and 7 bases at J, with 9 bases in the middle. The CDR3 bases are TGTGCCAGCAGGCAGGGGTTCGGGGAGCTGTTTTTT. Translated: CASRQGFGELFF.

CDR3 coding DNA: TGTGCTAGCGTTCAGGGGGCTGGCGGGGAGCTGTTTTTT. This translates into CASVQGAGGELFF. The rearrangement links TRBV7-7 to TRBJ2-2, with 8 bases fitting TRBD1. This CDR3 is built from 13 residues. In germline, CDR1 is SSHAT, CDR2 FNYEAQ (reference sequence). The whole variable domain, remainder taken from reference TRBV7-7 and TRBJ2-2, is GAGVSQSPRYKVTKRGQDVTLRCDPISSHATLYWYQQALGQGPEFLTYFNYEAQPDKSGLPSDRFSAERPEGSISTLTIQRTEQRDSAMYRCASVQGAGGELFFGEGSRLTVL.

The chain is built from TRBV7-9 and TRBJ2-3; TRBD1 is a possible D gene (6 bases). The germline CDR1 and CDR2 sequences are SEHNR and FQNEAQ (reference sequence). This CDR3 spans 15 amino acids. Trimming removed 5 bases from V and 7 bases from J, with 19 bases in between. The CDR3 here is CASSPGTIALNTQYF. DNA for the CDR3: TGTGCCAGCAGCCCGGGGACAATCGCCTTGAATACGCAGTATTTT.

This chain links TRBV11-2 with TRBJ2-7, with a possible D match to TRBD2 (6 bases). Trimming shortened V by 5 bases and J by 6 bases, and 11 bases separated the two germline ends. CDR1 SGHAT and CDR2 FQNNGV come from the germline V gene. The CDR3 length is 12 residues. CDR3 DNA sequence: TGTGCCAGCAGCATGGGACTTCCCGAGCAGTACTTC. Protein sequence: CASSMGLPEQYF. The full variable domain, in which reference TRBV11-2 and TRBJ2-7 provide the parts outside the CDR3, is EAGVAQSPRYKIIEKRQSVAFWCNPISGHATLYWYQQILGQGPKLLIQFQNNGVVDDSQLPKDRFSAERLKGVDSTLKIQPAKLEDSAVYLCASSMGLPEQYFGPGTRLTVT.

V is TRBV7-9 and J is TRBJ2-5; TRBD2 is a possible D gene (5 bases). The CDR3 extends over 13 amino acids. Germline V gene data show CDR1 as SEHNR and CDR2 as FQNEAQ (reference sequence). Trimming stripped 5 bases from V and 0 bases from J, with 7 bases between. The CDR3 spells CASSPRDQETQYF. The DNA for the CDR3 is TGTGCCAGCAGCCCGCGGGACCAAGAGACCCAGTACTTC.

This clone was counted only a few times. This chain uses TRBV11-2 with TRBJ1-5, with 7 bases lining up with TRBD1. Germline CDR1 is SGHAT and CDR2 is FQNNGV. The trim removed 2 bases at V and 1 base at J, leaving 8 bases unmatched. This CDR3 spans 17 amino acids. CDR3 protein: CASSLQGGWTSNQPQHF. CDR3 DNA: TGTGCCAGCAGCTTACAGGGGGGCTGGACGAGCAATCAGCCCCAGCATTTT.

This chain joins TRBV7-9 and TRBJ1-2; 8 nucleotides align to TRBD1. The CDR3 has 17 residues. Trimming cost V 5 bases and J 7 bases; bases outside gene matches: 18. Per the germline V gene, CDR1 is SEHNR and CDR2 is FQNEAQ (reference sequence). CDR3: CASSLLKGQGTGIGYTF. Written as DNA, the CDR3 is TGTGCCAGCAGCCTATTAAAAGGACAGGGTACTGGAATTGGCTACACCTTC.

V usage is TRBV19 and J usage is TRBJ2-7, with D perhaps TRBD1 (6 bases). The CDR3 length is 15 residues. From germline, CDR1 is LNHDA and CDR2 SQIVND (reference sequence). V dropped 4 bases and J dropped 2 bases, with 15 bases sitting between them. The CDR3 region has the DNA TGTGCCAGTAGTACCGCAGGGGTTGGGGCCTACGAGCAGTACTTC. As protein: CASSTAGVGAYEQYF.

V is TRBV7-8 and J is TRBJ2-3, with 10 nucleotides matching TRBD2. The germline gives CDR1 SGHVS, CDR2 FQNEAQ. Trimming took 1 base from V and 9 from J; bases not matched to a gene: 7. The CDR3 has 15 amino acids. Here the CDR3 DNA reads TGTGCCAGCAGCTTAGGGACAAGCGGGGGGGAAACGCAGTATTTT. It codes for CASSLGTSGGETQYF.

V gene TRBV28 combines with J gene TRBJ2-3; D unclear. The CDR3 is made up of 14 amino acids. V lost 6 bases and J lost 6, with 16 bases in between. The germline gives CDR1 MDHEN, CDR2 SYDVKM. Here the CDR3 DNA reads TGTGCCAGCAGGGTATCGCAGACAATTGATACGCAGTATTTT. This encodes CASRVSQTIDTQYF.

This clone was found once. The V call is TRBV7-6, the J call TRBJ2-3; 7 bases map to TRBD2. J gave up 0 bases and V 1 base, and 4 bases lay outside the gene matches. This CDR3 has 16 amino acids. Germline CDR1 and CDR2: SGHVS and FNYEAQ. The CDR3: CASSLVVGGSTDTQYF. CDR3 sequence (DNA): TGTGCCAGCAGCTTAGTGGTGGGGGGGAGCACAGATACGCAGTATTTT.

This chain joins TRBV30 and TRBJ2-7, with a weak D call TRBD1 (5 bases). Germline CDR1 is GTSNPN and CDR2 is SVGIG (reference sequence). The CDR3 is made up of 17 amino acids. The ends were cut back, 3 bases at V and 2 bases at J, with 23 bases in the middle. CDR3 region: CAWSPWGRTRITYEQYF. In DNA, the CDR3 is TGTGCCTGGAGCCCCTGGGGCCGAACCCGGATAACCTACGAGCAGTACTTC.

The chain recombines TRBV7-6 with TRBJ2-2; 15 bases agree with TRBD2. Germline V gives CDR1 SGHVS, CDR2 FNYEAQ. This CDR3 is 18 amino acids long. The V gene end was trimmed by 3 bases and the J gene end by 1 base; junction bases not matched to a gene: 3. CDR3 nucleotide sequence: TGTGCCAGCAGCTTGGGACTAGCGGGGGGCTTGAACACCGGGGAGCTGTTTTTT. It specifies CASSLGLAGGLNTGELFF.

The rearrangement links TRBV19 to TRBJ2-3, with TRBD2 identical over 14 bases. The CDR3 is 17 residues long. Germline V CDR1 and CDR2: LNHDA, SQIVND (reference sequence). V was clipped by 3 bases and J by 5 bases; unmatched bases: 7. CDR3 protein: CASSMGGLAGVRDTQYF. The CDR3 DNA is TGTGCCAGTAGTATGGGGGGACTAGCGGGAGTAAGAGATACGCAGTATTTT. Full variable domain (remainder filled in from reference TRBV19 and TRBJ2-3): DGGITQSPKYLFRKEGQNVTLSCEQNLNHDAMYWYRQDPGQGLRLIYYSQIVNDFQKGDIAEGYSVSREKKESFPLTVTSAQKNPTAFYLCASSMGGLAGVRDTQYFGPGTRLTVL.

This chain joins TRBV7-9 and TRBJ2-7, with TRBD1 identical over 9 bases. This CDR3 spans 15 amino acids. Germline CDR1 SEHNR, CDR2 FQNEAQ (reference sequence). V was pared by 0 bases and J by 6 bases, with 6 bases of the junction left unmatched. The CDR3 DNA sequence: TGTGCCAGCAGCTTAGCGGGACAGGGCTTAGGCGAGCAGTACTTC. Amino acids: CASSLAGQGLGEQYF. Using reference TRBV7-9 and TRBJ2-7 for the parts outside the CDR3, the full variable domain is DTGVSQNPRHKITKRGQNVTFRCDPISEHNRLYWYRQTLGQGPEFLTYFQNEAQLEKSRLLSDRFSAERPKGSFSTLEIQRTEQGDSAMYLCASSLAGQGLGEQYFGPGTRLTVT.

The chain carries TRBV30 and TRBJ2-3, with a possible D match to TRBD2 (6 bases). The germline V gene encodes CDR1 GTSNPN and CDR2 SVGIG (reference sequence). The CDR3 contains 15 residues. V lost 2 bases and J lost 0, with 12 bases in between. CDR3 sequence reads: CAWSSGLTSTDTQYF. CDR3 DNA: TGTGCCTGGAGTTCGGGACTGACTAGCACAGATACGCAGTATTTT.

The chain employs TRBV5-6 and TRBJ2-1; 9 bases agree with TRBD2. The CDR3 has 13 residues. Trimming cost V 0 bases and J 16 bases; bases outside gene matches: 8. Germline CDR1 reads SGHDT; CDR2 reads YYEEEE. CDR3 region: CASSLEVSGSCFF. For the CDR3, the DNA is TGTGCCAGCAGCTTGGAGGTTAGCGGGAGTTGTTTCTTC.

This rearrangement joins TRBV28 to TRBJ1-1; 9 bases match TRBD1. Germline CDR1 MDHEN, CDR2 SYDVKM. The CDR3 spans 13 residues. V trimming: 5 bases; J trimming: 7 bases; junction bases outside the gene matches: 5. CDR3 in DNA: TGTGCCAGCAGTCTACGGACAGGGGTTGAAGCTTTCTTT. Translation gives CASSLRTGVEAFF.

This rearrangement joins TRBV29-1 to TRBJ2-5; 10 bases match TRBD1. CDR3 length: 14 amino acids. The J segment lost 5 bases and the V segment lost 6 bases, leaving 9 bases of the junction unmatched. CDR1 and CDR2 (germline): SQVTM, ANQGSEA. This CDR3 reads CSVIRQGAWETQYF. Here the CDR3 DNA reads TGCAGCGTCATTAGACAGGGGGCTTGGGAGACCCAGTACTTC.

CDR3 residues: CASSLTGGEQFF. The CDR3 region has the DNA TGTGCCAGCAGCCTGACAGGGGGCGAGCAGTTCTTC. The V call is TRBV7-3, the J call TRBJ2-1; TRBD1 agrees at 10 bases. The CDR3 sequence is 12 residues long. Unmatched junction bases numbered 2, after V lost 5 bases and J lost 10 bases. CDR1 is SGHTA, CDR2 FQGTGA, per germline.

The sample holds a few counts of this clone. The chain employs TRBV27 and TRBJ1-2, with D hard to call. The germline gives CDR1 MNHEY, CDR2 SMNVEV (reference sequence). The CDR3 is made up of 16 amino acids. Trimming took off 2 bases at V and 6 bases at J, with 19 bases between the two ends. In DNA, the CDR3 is TGTGCCAGCAGTTTAACCGTGGCAGGCGGAGGAAATGGCTACACCTTC. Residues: CASSLTVAGGGNGYTF.

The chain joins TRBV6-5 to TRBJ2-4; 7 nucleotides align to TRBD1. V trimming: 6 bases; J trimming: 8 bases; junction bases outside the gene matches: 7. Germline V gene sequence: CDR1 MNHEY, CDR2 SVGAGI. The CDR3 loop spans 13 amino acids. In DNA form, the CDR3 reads TGTGCCAGCAGCAACAGGGGCGGCGACATTCAGTACTTC. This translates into CASSNRGGDIQYF.

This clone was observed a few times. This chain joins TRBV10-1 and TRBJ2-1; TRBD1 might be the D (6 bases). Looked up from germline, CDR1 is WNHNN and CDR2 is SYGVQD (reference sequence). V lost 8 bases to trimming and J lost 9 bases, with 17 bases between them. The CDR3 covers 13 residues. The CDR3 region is CASGGQMDGEQFF. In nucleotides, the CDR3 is TGCGCCAGCGGGGGCCAGATGGACGGTGAGCAGTTCTTC.

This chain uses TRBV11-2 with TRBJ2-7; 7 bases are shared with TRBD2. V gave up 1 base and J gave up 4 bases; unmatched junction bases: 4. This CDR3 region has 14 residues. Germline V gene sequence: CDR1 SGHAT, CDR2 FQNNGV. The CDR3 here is CASSLGGGKYEQYF. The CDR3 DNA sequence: TGTGCCAGCAGCTTAGGGGGGGGGAAATACGAGCAGTACTTC.

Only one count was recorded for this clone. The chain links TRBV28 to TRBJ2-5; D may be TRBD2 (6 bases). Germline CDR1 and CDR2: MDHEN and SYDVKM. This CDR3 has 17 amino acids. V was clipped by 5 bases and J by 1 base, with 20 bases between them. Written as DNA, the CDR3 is TGTGCCAGCAGTACTAGCCTGGAGACCAGGACCCAAGAGACCCAGTACTTC. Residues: CASSTSLETRTQETQYF.

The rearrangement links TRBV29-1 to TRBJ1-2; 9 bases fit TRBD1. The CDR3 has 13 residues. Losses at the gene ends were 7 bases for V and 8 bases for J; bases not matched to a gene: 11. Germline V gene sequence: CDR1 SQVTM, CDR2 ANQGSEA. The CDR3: CSAGTGSLYGYTF. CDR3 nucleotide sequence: TGCAGCGCCGGGACAGGGTCCCTCTACGGCTACACCTTC.

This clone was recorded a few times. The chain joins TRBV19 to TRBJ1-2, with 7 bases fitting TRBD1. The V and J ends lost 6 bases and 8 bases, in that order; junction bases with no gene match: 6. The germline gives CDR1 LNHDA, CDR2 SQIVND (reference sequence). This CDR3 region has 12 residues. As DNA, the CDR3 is TGTGCCAGTAGCCCCCAGGGGGTCGGCTACACCTTC. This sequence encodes CASSPQGVGYTF.

The chain's CDR3 is CSVGRDIAEAFF. CDR3 in DNA: TGCAGCGTTGGCAGGGATATAGCTGAAGCTTTCTTT. The gene calls are TRBV29-1 and TRBJ1-1; a weak D match, TRBD1 (5 bases). The ends were cut back, 4 bases at V and 6 bases at J, with 12 bases in the middle. The CDR3 loop spans 12 amino acids. Germline V CDR1 and CDR2: SQVTM, ANQGSEA.

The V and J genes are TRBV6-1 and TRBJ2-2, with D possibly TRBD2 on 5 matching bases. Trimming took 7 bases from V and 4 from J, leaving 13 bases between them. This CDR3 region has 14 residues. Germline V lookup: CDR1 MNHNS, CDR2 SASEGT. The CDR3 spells CASILDGITGELFF. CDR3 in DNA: TGTGCCAGCATCCTTGACGGGATCACCGGGGAGCTGTTTTTT.

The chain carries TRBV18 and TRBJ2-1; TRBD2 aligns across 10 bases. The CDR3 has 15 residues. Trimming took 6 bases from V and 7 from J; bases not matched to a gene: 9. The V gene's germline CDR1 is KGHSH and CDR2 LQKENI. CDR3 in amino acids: CASSTLAGNINEQFF. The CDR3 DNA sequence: TGTGCCAGCTCTACACTAGCGGGGAATATAAATGAGCAGTTCTTC.